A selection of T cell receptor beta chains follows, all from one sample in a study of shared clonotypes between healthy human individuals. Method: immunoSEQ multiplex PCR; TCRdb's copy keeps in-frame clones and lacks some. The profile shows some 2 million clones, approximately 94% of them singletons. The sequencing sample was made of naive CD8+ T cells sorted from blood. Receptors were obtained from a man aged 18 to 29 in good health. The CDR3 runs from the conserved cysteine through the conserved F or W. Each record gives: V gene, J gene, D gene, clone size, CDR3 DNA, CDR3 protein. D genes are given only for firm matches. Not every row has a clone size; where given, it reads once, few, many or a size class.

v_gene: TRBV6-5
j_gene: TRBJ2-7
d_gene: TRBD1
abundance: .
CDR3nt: TGTGCCAGCAGTCCACAGGGGCCCTATTCCTACGAGCAGTACTTC
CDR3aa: CASSPQGPYSYEQYF

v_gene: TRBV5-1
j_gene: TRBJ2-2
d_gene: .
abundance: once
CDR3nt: TGCGCCAGCAGCAATCAGGGAGGAAGCACCGGGGAGCTGTTTTTT
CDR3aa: CASSNQGGSTGELFF

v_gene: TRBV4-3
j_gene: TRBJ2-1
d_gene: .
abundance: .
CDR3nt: TGCGCCAGCAGCCAAGGGCTAGAAGGAGACAATGAGCAGTTCTTC
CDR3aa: CASSQGLEGDNEQFF

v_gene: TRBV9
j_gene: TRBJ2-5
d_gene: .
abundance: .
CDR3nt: TGTGCCAGCACCAGTGGGGGTTCTCAAGAGACCCAGTACTTC
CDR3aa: CASTSGGSQETQYF

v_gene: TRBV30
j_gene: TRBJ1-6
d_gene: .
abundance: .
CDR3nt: TGTGCCTGGAGCCCTGACAGGAATTCACCCCTCCACTTT
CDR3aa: CAWSPDRNSPLHF

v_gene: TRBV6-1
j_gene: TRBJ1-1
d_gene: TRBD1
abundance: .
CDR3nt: TGTGCCAGCAGTGAAGAACAGGGGATTGGGACTGAAGCTTTCTTT
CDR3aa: CASSEEQGIGTEAFF

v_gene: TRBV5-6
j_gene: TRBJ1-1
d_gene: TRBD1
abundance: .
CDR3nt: TGTGCCAGCAGACTTACAGGGGGAACTGAAGCTTTCTTT
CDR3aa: CASRLTGGTEAFF

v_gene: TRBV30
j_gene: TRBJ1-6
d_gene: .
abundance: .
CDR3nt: TGTGCCTGGAGCGCAGAAACCAATTCACCCCTCCACTTT
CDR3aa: CAWSAETNSPLHF

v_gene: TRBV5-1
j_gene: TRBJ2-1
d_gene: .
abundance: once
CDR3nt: TGCGCCAGCAGCTGGGTGGACGGCTACAATGAGCAGTTCTTC
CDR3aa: CASSWVDGYNEQFF

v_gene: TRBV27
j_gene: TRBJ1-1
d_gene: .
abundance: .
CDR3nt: TGTGCCAGCAGTCGTAACATGCGGGACACTGAAGCTTTCTTT
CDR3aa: CASSRNMRDTEAFF

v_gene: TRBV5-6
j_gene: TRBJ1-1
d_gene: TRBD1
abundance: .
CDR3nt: TGTGCCAGCAGAACGACAGGGGGCGAAGCTTTCTTT
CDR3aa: CASRTTGGEAFF

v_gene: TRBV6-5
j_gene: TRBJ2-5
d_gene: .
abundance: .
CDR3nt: TGTGCCAGCAGTTCGGACGTTGCCACCATGGAGACCCAGTACTTC
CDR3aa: CASSSDVATMETQYF

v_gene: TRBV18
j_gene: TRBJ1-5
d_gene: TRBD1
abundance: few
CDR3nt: TGTGCCAGCTCACCAGACAGGGGTGAGCCCCAGCATTTT
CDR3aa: CASSPDRGEPQHF

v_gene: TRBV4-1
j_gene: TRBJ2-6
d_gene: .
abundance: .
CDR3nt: TGCGCCAGCAGCCAAGGCACTGGGGCCAACGTCCTGACTTTC
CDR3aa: CASSQGTGANVLTF

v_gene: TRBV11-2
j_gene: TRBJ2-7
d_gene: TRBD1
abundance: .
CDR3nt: TGTGCCAGCAGCTCGGACAGGGTATACGAGCAGTACTTC
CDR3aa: CASSSDRVYEQYF

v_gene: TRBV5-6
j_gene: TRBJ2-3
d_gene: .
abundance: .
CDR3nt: TGTGCCAGCAGCTTAGGGTATAACACAGATACGCAGTATTTT
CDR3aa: CASSLGYNTDTQYF

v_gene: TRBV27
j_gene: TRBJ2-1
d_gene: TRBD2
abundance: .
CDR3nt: TGTGCCAGCAGTCTAATAGCGGGAAATGACAATGAGCAGTTCTTC
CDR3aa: CASSLIAGNDNEQFF

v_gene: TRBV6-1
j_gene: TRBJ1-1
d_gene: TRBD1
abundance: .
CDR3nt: TGTGCCAGCAGTGAAACCTGGACAGGGTCGTACCCTGAAGCTTTCTTT
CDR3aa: CASSETWTGSYPEAFF

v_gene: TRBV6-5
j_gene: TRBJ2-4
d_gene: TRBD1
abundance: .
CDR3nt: TGTGCCAGCAGTTACTCGAACAGGGGCCTTCAGTACTTC
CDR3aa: CASSYSNRGLQYF

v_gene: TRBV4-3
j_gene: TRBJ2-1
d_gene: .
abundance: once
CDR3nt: TGCGCCAGCAGCCAAGATCCGTTGGTAGAGAGCTCCTACAATGAGCAGTTCTTC
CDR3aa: CASSQDPLVESSYNEQFF